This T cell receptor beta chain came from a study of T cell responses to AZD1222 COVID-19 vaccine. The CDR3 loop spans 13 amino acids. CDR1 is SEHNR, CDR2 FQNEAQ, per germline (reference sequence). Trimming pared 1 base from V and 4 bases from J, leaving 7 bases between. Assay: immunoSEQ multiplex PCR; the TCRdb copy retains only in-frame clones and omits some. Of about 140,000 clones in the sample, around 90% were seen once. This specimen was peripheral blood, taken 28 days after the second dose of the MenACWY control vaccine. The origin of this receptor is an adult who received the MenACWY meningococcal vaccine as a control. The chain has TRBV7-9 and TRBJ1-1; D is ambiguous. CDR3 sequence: CASSLEESTEAFF. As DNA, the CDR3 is TGTGCCAGCAGCTTAGAAGAGAGCACTGAAGCTTTCTTT.